The rows below give T cell receptor beta chains drawn from one sample of a study of neurological immune-mediated disorders. Via MiXCR, TCRdb re-called the 5' RACE reads, giving one row per CDR3 protein. The profile shows just over 50,000 distinct CDR3 sequences, about 3% of them singletons. The specimen sequenced was PBMCs. All receptors come from a man aged 40-49 years with multiple sclerosis. Each CDR3 is given without its conserved first and last residue. Fields, in order: V gene, D gene, CDR3 protein. D genes are given only for firm matches.

TRBV13	.	ASSLRKEPQH
TRBV19	.	ASSISMQETQY
TRBV3-1	.	ASSQRSQSEQY
TRBV7-2	TRBD1	ASTTTGGSGVGKTQY
TRBV12-3/TRBV12-4	.	ASSRAGELF
TRBV11-2	TRBD1	ASSPDRGAGELF
TRBV27	TRBD1	ASSDRVPGETQY
TRBV29-1	.	SVVAVGDAEQY
TRBV28	TRBD1	ASSFRDRSSYEQY
TRBV12-3/TRBV12-4	.	ASTLSLSVDTQY
TRBV12-3/TRBV12-4	.	ASSLAGRETQY
TRBV20-1	TRBD2	SAPTRGGAGHTDTQY
TRBV28	.	ASSLGRYGYT
TRBV6-6	TRBD1	ASRDRAGDTEAF
TRBV6-1	.	ASISDLNQPQH
TRBV20-1	.	SARYFGGISYEQY
TRBV10-3	.	AIRPGQNSYEQY
TRBV6-4	TRBD2	ASSYIAGSQETQY
TRBV12-3/TRBV12-4	TRBD2	ASSPLAGGIHGGETQY
TRBV3-1	.	ASSPGPDNEQF
TRBV5-6	TRBD1	ASRTGSWDEQY
TRBV19	.	ASGADSTDTQY
TRBV18	.	ASLDERGTQY
TRBV20-1	.	SARVPYQDATNEKLF
TRBV20-1	.	SAWENNQPQH
TRBV10-3	TRBD2	AISNIAGGPGDTQY
TRBV5-5	.	ASSSSGVNQPQN
TRBV3-1	.	ASSLKGSTGELF
TRBV5-1	TRBD2	ASRGLAGKTTDEQY
TRBV6-5	TRBD1	ASSPPTGKEDNEQF
TRBV5-4	TRBD1	ASSRSTGVNYEQY
TRBV10-3	.	AISEGHPNYGYT
TRBV5-1	TRBD1	ASNKGQGDNEQY
TRBV6-6	.	ASTPAVGHPNSPLH
TRBV9	TRBD2	ASSVAGGPTDTQY
TRBV9	TRBD1	ASSDRGRDTGELF
TRBV5-6	.	ASSLGTLETQY
TRBV4-1	.	ASSQVDRTEAF
TRBV27	.	ASSLSPENTEAF
TRBV7-2	.	ASVDGGLNEQF
TRBV7-9	.	ASSLANGPHTEAF
TRBV20-1	.	SARSTDYGYT
TRBV12-3/TRBV12-4	.	ASSLGDSADTQY
TRBV12-3/TRBV12-4	TRBD2	ASRPSGGRTGELF
TRBV5-1	TRBD1	ASSPGQSNTGELF
TRBV12-3/TRBV12-4	TRBD1	ASSWTGGETQY
TRBV15	.	ATSSPRDTNEQF
TRBV20-1	TRBD1	SAPGTGGGMTNEKLF
TRBV29-1	.	SVEDRQTYEQY
TRBV7-6	TRBD1	ASSLSGTGGNEQF
TRBV24-1	TRBD2	ATSGNRLAGMPQHETQY
TRBV5-1	.	ASSLGPTDTQY
TRBV20-1	.	SDPGPTSYEQY
TRBV5-1	.	ASSLDGYGANVLT
TRBV12-3/TRBV12-4	.	ASSLERGYGYT
TRBV28	.	ASTQRAVPYEQY
TRBV20-1	.	SAIPANQETQY
TRBV4-1	TRBD2	ASSPLGGGTDTQY
TRBV6-1	TRBD1	ASSEATGTGGNQPQH
TRBV6-4	TRBD1	ASSDTGGTDTQY